This T cell receptor (beta chain) was recorded in a study of early T cells in non-severe SARS-CoV-2 infection. Looking at the study overall: Whole-blood bulk RNA, unsorted, was sequenced, and chains were unpaired.

Attached unique molecular identifiers marked individual cDNA molecules. One entry per CDR3 protein results from TCRdb running MiXCR on the 5' RACE reads. The table has approximately 34,000 distinct CDR3 sequences, approximately 5.9% seen once. Points from the study as a whole: The matching step, a VDJdb search, favored anti-spike CD8 responses and missed private and CD4 specificities.

In this sample, this clonotype turned up many times. Its specificity is unknown. This CDR3 comprises 14 residues. The V gene's germline CDR1 is DFQATT and CDR2 SNEGSKA (reference sequence). Losses at the gene ends were 4 bases for V and 4 bases for J; bases not matched to a gene: 6. The sequence was obtained from an adult who was a healthcare worker with PCR-confirmed SARS-CoV-2 infection or an uninfected control (not recorded which). The rearrangement uses TRBV20-1 and TRBJ1-5; TRBD1 matches 8 bases. The sequences come from whole blood, collected at baseline. The CDR3 DNA reads as TGCAGTGCTAAGTACGACAGGGGAAATCAGCCCCAGCATTTT. Protein product: CSAKYDRGNQPQHF.